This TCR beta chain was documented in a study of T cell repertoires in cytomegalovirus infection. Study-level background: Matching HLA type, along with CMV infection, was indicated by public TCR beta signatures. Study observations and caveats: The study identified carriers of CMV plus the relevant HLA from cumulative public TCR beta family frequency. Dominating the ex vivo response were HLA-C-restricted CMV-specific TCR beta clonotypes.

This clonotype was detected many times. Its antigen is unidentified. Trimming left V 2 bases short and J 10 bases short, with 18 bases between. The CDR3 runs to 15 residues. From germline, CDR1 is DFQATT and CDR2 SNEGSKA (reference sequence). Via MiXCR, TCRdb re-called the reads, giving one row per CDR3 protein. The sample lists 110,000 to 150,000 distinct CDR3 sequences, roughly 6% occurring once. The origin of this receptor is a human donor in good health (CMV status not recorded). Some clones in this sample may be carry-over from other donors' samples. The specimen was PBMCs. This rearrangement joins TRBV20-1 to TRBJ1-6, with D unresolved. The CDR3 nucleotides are TGCAGTGCTAGATCGCCCGGGAATTTGGGATCACCCCTCCACTTT. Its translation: CSARSPGNLGSPLHF.